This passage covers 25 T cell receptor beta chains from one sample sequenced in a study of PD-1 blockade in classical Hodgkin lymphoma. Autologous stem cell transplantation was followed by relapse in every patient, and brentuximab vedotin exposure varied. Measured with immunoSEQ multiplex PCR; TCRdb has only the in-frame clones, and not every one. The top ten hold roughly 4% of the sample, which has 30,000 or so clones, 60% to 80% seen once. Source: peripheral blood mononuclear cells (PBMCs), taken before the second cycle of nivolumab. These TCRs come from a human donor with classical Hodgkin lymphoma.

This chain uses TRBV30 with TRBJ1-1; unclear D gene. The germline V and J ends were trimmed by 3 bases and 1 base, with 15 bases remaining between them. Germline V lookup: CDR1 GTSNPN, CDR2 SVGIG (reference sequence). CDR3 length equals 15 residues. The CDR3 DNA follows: TGTGCCTGGAGCAGACGGCTCTGGGGGAACACTGAAGCTTTCTTT. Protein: CAWSRRLWGNTEAFF.

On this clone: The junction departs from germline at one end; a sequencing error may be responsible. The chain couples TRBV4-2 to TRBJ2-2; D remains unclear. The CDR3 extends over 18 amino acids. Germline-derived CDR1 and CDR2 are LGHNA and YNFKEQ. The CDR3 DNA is TGTGCCAGCAGCCAAGATGAGGCAGGCCCTGTGAACGCCGGGGAGCTGTTTTTT. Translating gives CASSQDEAGPVNAGELFF.

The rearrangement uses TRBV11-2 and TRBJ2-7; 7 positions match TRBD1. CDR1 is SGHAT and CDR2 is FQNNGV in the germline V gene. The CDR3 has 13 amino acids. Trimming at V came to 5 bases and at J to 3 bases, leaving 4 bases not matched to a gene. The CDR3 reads CASSHYRGYEQYF. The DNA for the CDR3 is TGTGCCAGCAGCCACTACAGGGGCTACGAGCAGTACTTC.

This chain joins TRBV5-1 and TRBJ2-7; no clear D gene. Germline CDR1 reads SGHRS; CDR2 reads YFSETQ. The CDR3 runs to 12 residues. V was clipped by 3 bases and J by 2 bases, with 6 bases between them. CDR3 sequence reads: CASSSPTYEQYF. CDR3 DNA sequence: TGCGCCAGCAGCTCCCCCACCTACGAGCAGTACTTC.

CDR3 sequence (DNA): TGCGCCAGCAGCCAAGAACCTGGGGAAAAACTGTTTTTT. Amino acids: CASSQEPGEKLFF. The chain combines TRBV4-3 with TRBJ1-4; D uncertain. Trimming stripped 0 bases from V and 8 bases from J, with 7 bases between. The CDR3 contains 13 residues. Germline V gene data show CDR1 as LGHNA and CDR2 as YSLEER.

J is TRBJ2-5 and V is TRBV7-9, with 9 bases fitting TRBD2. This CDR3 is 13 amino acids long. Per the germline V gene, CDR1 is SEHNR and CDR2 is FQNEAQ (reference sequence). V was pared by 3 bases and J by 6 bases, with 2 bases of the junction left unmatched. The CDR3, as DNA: TGTGCCAGCAGCTTTAGCGGGGGTCAGACCCAGTACTTC. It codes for CASSFSGGQTQYF.

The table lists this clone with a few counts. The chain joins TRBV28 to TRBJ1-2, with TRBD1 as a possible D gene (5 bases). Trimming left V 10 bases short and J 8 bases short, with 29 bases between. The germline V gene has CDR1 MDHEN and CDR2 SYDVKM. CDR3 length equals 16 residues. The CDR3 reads CATVSLPSGRVGGYTF. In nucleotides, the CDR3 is TGTGCCACCGTCTCCCTACCCTCAGGCAGGGTGGGAGGCTACACCTTC.

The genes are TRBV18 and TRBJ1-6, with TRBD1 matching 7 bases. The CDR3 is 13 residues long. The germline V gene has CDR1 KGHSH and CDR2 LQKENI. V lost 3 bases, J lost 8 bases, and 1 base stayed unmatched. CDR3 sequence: CASSPRGDSPLHF. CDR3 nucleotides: TGTGCCAGCTCACCCAGGGGGGATTCACCCCTCCACTTT.

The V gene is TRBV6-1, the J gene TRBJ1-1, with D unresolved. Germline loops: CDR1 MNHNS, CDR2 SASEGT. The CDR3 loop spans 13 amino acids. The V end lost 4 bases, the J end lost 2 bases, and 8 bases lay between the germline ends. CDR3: CASSGQANTEAFF. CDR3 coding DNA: TGTGCCAGCAGTGGTCAGGCTAACACTGAAGCTTTCTTT.

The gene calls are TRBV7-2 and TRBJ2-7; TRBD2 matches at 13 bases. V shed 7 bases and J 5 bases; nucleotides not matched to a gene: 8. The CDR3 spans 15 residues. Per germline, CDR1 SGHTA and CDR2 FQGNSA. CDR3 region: CASTLGLAGVHEQYF. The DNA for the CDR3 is TGTGCCAGCACCCTTGGACTAGCGGGAGTCCACGAGCAGTACTTC.

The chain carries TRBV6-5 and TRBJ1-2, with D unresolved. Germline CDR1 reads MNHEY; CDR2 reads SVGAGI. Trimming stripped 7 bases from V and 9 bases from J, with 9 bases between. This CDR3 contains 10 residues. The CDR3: CASTGISYTF. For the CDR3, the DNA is TGTGCCAGCACAGGAATCAGCTACACCTTC.

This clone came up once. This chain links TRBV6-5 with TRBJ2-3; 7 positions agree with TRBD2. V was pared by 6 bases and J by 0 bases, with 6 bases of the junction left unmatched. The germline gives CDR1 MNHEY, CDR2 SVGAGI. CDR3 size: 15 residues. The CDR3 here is CASRGLSGSTDTQYF. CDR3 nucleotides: TGTGCCAGCAGGGGACTTAGCGGGAGCACAGATACGCAGTATTTT.

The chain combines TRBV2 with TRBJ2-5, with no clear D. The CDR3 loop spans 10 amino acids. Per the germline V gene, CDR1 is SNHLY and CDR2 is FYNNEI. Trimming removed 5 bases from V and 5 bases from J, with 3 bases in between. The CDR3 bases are TGTGCCAGCAGTCGGGAGACCCAGTACTTC. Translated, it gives CASSRETQYF.

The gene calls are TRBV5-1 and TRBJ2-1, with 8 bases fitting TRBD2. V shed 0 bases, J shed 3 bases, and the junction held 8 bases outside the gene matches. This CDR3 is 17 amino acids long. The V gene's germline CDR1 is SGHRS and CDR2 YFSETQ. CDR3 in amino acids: CASSLARAGGLYNEQFF. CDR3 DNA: TGCGCCAGCAGCTTGGCCCGGGCGGGGGGACTCTACAATGAGCAGTTCTTC.

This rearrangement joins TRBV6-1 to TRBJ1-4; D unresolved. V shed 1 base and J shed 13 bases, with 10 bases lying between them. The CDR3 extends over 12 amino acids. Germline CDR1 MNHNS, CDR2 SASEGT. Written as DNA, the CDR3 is TGTGCCAGCAGTGAAGGCAGTTTAGGACTGTTTTTT. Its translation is CASSEGSLGLFF.

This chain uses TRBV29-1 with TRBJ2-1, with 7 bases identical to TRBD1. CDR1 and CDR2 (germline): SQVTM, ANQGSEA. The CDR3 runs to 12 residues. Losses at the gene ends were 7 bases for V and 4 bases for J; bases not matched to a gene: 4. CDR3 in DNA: TGCAGCGCGACAGGGACGTACAATGAGCAGTTCTTC. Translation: CSATGTYNEQFF.

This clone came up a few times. The CDR3 bases are TGTGCCAGCAGCTCGGACAGGGGAAACCAAGAGACCCAGTACTTC. It yields the protein CASSSDRGNQETQYF. The J gene is TRBJ2-5, the V gene TRBV16; 9 nucleotides line up with TRBD1. This CDR3 is built from 15 residues. V shed 5 bases and J 0 bases; nucleotides not matched to a gene: 4. Germline assignment: CDR1 KGHSY and CDR2 FQNENV.

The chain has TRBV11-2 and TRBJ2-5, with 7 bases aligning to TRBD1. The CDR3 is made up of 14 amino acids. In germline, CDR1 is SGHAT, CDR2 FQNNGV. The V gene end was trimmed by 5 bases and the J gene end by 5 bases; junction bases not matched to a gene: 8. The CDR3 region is CASSPNRGVETQYF. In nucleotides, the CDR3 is TGTGCCAGCAGCCCCAACAGGGGAGTGGAGACCCAGTACTTC. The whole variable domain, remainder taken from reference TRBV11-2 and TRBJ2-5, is EAGVAQSPRYKIIEKRQSVAFWCNPISGHATLYWYQQILGQGPKLLIQFQNNGVVDDSQLPKDRFSAERLKGVDSTLKIQPAKLEDSAVYLCASSPNRGVETQYFGPGTRLLVL.

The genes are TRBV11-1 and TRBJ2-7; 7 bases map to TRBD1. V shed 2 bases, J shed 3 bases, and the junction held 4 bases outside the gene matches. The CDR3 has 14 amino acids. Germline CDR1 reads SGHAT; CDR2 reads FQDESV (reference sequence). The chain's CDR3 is CASSLTGVGYEQYF. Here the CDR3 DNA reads TGTGCCAGCAGCTTAACAGGGGTGGGCTACGAGCAGTACTTC. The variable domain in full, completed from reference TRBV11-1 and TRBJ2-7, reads EAEVAQSPRYKITEKSQAVAFWCDPISGHATLYWYRQILGQGPELLVQFQDESVVDDSQLPKDRFSAERLKGVDSTLKIQPAELGDSAMYLCASSLTGVGYEQYFGPGTRLTVT.

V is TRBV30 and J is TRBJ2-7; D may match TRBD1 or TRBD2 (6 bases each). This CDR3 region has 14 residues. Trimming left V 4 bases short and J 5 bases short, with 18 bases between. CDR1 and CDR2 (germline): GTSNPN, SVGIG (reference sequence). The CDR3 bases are TGTGCCTGGAAACCCGCCAGGGGAGGCCACGAGCAGTACTTC. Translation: CAWKPARGGHEQYF. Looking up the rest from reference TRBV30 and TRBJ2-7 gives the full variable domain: SQTIHQWPATLVQPVGSPLSLECTVEGTSNPNLYWYRQAAGRGLQLLFYSVGIGQISSEVPQNLSASRPQDRQFILSSKKLLLSDSGFYLCAWKPARGGHEQYFGPGTRLTVT.

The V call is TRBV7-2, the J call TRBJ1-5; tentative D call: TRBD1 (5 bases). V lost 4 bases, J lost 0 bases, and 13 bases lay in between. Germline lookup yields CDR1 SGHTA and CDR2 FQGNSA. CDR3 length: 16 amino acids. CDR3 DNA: TGTGCCAGCAGCTCCACAGGAACATATAGCAATCAGCCCCAGCATTTT. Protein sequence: CASSSTGTYSNQPQHF.

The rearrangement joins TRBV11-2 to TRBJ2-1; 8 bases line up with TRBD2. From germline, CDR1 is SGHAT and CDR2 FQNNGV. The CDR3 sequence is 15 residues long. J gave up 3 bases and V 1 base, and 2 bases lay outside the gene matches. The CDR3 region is CASSLVGLDYNEQFF. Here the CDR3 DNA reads TGTGCCAGCAGCTTAGTGGGACTAGACTACAATGAGCAGTTCTTC.

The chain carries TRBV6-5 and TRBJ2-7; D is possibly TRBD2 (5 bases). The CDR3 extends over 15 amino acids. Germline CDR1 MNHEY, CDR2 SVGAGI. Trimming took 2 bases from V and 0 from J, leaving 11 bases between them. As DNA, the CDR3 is TGTGCCAGCAGTTACGGACGGGGTCGCTCCTACGAGCAGTACTTC. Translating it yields CASSYGRGRSYEQYF.

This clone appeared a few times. The DNA for the CDR3 is TGTGCCAGCAGCTCAGCGGGAGTTGGCACCGGGGAGCTGTTTTTT. Its protein is CASSSAGVGTGELFF. This chain connects TRBV7-2 to TRBJ2-2; TRBD2 matches at 8 bases. Germline values: CDR1 SGHTA, CDR2 FQGNSA. CDR3 length: 15 amino acids. V was clipped by 4 bases and J by 4 bases; unmatched bases: 5.

The CDR3: CSVEDGETGSTYEQYF. The DNA for the CDR3 is TGCAGCGTTGAAGATGGGGAGACAGGTAGTACCTACGAGCAGTACTTC. V gene TRBV29-1 combines with J gene TRBJ2-7; TRBD1 is a possible D gene (6 bases). V lost 0 bases, J lost 2 bases, and 17 bases lay in between. Per germline, CDR1 SQVTM and CDR2 ANQGSEA. The CDR3 runs 16 residues.